The 27 T cell receptor beta chains given below trace back to one sample, sequenced in a study of siplizumab effects on memory and regulatory T cells. Clones were read by immunoSEQ multiplex PCR, and TCRdb kept only the in-frame ones, dropping some. The data hold approximately 120,000 clones, with around 93% observed a single time. Material for sequencing was non-Treg CD4+ T cells sorted from blood. Receptors originate from a human donor in good health.

The chain has TRBV9 and TRBJ2-7, with 7 bases matching TRBD2. The ends lost 4 bases at V and 7 bases at J; junction bases unmatched: 11. CDR3 length equals 14 residues. From germline, CDR1 is SGDLS and CDR2 YYNGEE. The chain's CDR3 is CASSHGGGVEEQYF. As DNA, the CDR3 is TGTGCCAGCAGCCACGGTGGGGGGGTAGAAGAGCAGTACTTC.

The V call is TRBV4-1, the J call TRBJ2-5; D is undetermined. With 5 bases removed from V and 5 bases from J, the gap between germline ends came to 9 bases. Germline V gives CDR1 MGHRA, CDR2 YSYEKL. This CDR3 spans 12 amino acids. CDR3 sequence: CASSDPLETQYF. CDR3 bases: TGCGCCAGCAGCGACCCTCTGGAGACCCAGTACTTC.

The chain employs TRBV7-3 and TRBJ2-3; D remains unclear. There are 13 residues in the CDR3. Germline loops: CDR1 SGHTA, CDR2 FQGTGA. V was shortened by 3 bases and J by 1 base, with 5 bases between the two germline ends. Written as DNA, the CDR3 is TGTGCCAGCAGCTTCACTCGCACAGATACGCAGTATTTT. Protein: CASSFTRTDTQYF.

The chain recombines TRBV7-6 with TRBJ2-1; D possibly corresponds to TRBD2 (5 bases). The CDR3 runs to 12 residues. The V and J ends lost 7 bases and 1 base respectively, with 5 bases between them. The germline CDR1 and CDR2 sequences are SGHVS and FNYEAQ. The CDR3 DNA reads TGTGCCAGCACGGGATCCTACAATGAGCAGTTCTTC. This encodes CASTGSYNEQFF.

As concerns this clone: The junction and the germline gene differ at one end; a read error may be behind it. This CDR3 reads CNVEGHLNTEAFF. CDR3 coding DNA: TGCAACGTTGAAGGGCACCTGAACACTGAAGCTTTCTTT. The V and J genes are TRBV29-1 and TRBJ1-1, with D unresolved. The CDR3 has 13 amino acids. The germline gives CDR1 SQVTM, CDR2 ANQGSEA.

The CDR3 DNA reads TGTGCCTCGGGACCCGGCGAGACCCAGTACTTC. Protein sequence: CASGPGETQYF. V and J are TRBV10-3 and TRBJ2-5, with D possibly called TRBD1 or TRBD2 (5 bases each). V was trimmed by 11 bases and J by 5 bases, leaving 12 bases between them. CDR3 length equals 11 residues. CDR1 is ENHRY, CDR2 SYGVKD, per germline.

V gene TRBV5-1 combines with J gene TRBJ2-7, with 10 bases aligning to TRBD2. Germline CDR1 reads SGHRS; CDR2 reads YFSETQ. There are 15 residues in the CDR3. J was trimmed by 4 bases and V by 0 bases; bases with no gene match: 4. The CDR3, as DNA: TGCGCCAGCAGCTTGGAAGGGACTAGCGCTTACGAGCAGTACTTC. Protein sequence: CASSLEGTSAYEQYF.

This clone came up a few times. This sequence joins TRBV7-2 and TRBJ1-6; TRBD1 matches 8 bases. This CDR3 is 13 amino acids long. Germline CDR1 and CDR2: SGHTA and FQGNSA. V shed 3 bases and J 10 bases; nucleotides not matched to a gene: 2. The CDR3 here is CASSFRTGSPLHF. CDR3 nucleotides: TGTGCCAGCAGCTTTCGGACAGGGTCACCCCTCCACTTT. Full variable domain (missing parts from reference TRBV7-2 and TRBJ1-6): GAGVSQSPSNKVTEKGKDVELRCDPISGHTALYWYRQSLGQGLEFLIYFQGNSAPDKSGLPSDRFSAERTGGSVSTLTIQRTQQEDSAVYLCASSFRTGSPLHFGNGTRLTVT.

The chain carries TRBV7-8 and TRBJ1-5; the match to TRBD1 covers 11 bases. The trim removed 4 bases at V and 0 bases at J, leaving 8 bases unmatched. Germline-derived CDR1 and CDR2 are SGHVS and FQNEAQ. CDR3 length equals 18 residues. The CDR3 protein is CASSSTRTGGYSNQPQHF. Here the CDR3 DNA reads TGTGCCAGCAGCTCGACAAGGACAGGGGGCTATAGCAATCAGCCCCAGCATTTT.

The chain employs TRBV5-8 and TRBJ2-5; 8 bases fit TRBD2. V was pared by 2 bases and J by 2 bases, with 11 bases of the junction left unmatched. The CDR3 is made up of 17 amino acids. Germline-derived CDR1 and CDR2 are SGHTS and YDEGEE. Here the CDR3 DNA reads TGTGCCAGCAGCTTAGGCCTCGCGGGGGGTACACAAGAGACCCAGTACTTC. It is translated as CASSLGLAGGTQETQYF.

The chain is built from TRBV4-3 and TRBJ2-5, with 11 bases lining up with TRBD2. Losses at the gene ends were 7 bases for V and 2 bases for J; bases not matched to a gene: 6. The CDR3 is made up of 15 amino acids. Germline CDR1 and CDR2: LGHNA and YSLEER. The CDR3: CASILAGGTQETQYF. DNA of the CDR3: TGCGCCAGCATCCTAGCGGGGGGCACTCAAGAGACCCAGTACTTC.

The chain joins TRBV9 to TRBJ2-5; D is ambiguous. CDR3 length equals 10 residues. Looked up from germline, CDR1 is SGDLS and CDR2 is YYNGEE. The germline V and J ends were trimmed by 5 bases and 5 bases, with 4 bases remaining between them. As DNA, the CDR3 is TGTGCCAGCAGGTCGGAGACCCAGTACTTC. Amino acid sequence: CASRSETQYF.

The CDR3 here is CASSDPTGAHYRQYF. The CDR3 DNA sequence: TGTGCCAGCAGTGACCCGACAGGGGCCCACTACCGGCAGTACTTC. The chain links TRBV2 to TRBJ2-7; 8 bases are shared with TRBD1. V shed 3 bases and J 9 bases; nucleotides not matched to a gene: 13. The CDR3 is made up of 15 amino acids. Germline V gene lookup returns CDR1 SNHLY and CDR2 FYNNEI. Combining the CDR3 with reference TRBV2 and TRBJ2-7 gives the whole variable domain EPEVTQTPSHQVTQMGQEVILRCVPISNHLYFYWYRQILGQKVEFLVSFYNNEISEKSEIFDDQFSVERPDGSNFTLKIRSTKLEDSAMYFCASSDPTGAHYRQYFGPGTRLTVT.

The rearrangement joins TRBV28 to TRBJ1-1; tentative D call: TRBD1 (5 bases). The CDR3 sequence is 13 residues long. Germline V gene data show CDR1 as MDHEN and CDR2 as SYDVKM. The ends were cut back, 6 bases at V and 4 bases at J, with 12 bases in the middle. CDR3 residues: CASRQGLVTEAFF. The CDR3 DNA is TGTGCCAGCAGGCAGGGATTAGTCACTGAAGCTTTCTTT.

The chain employs TRBV19 and TRBJ1-3, with D maybe TRBD1 (6 bases). The CDR3 runs 16 residues. Trimming took off 7 bases at V and 0 bases at J, with 16 bases between the two ends. Germline loops: CDR1 LNHDA, CDR2 SQIVND (reference sequence). The CDR3 sequence: CASTLTTGTSGNTIYF. The CDR3 DNA reads as TGTGCCAGTACCCTCACAACAGGGACCTCTGGAAACACCATATATTTT.

The CDR3 here is CASSYSSEAFF. CDR3 DNA sequence: TGTGCCAGCAGTTACTCGAGTGAAGCTTTCTTT. This chain uses TRBV6-5 with TRBJ1-1, with D unresolved. Germline lookup yields CDR1 MNHEY and CDR2 SVGAGI. CDR3 size: 11 residues. The ends were cut back, 0 bases at V and 7 bases at J, with 3 bases in the middle.

The rearrangement uses TRBV6-6 and TRBJ1-1; 7 bases are a match to TRBD1. Germline CDR1 and CDR2: MNHNY and SVGAGI (reference sequence). With 3 bases clipped from V and 6 bases from J, the junction kept 4 bases outside the gene matches. The CDR3 extends over 13 amino acids. The CDR3 region has the DNA TGTGCCAGCAGTTATGTAGGGGGCTCTGAAGCTTTCTTT. Translation gives CASSYVGGSEAFF.

The rearrangement links TRBV20-1 to TRBJ2-5, with D possibly TRBD1 on 6 matching bases. V shed 7 bases and J shed 6 bases, with 12 bases lying between them. This CDR3 spans 11 amino acids. Germline V gene lookup returns CDR1 DFQATT and CDR2 SNEGSKA (reference sequence). CDR3 residues: CSGQEGKTQYF. The CDR3 bases are TGCAGTGGACAGGAAGGAAAGACCCAGTACTTC.

The chain joins TRBV6-5 to TRBJ2-3; no clear D gene. Germline CDR1 is MNHEY and CDR2 is SVGAGI. V lost 6 bases and J lost 1, with 5 bases in between. The CDR3 runs 12 residues. CDR3 DNA sequence: TGTGCCAGCAGGGAAGGCACAGATACGCAGTATTTT. Translating gives CASREGTDTQYF.

This CDR3 reads CASSVTPTSSYEQYF. The CDR3 coding sequence is TGTGCCAGCAGCGTAACCCCTACTAGCTCCTACGAGCAGTACTTC. The rearrangement links TRBV9 to TRBJ2-7; possibly TRBD2 for D (5 bases). The ends were cut back, 1 base at V and 0 bases at J, with 11 bases in the middle. The length of the CDR3 is 15 residues. In germline, CDR1 is SGDLS, CDR2 YYNGEE.

The rearrangement joins TRBV2 to TRBJ2-7; 12 bases are shared with TRBD1. Trimming removed 7 bases from V and 1 base from J; junction bases left unmatched: 8. Looked up from germline, CDR1 is SNHLY and CDR2 is FYNNEI. The CDR3 has 16 residues. CDR3: CASIRGQGARSYEQYF. The CDR3 coding sequence is TGTGCCAGCATTCGGGGACAGGGGGCCCGATCCTACGAGCAGTACTTC.

V and J are TRBV27 and TRBJ2-2, with D possibly matching TRBD1 (6 bases). Trimming took 3 bases from V and 5 from J, leaving 16 bases between them. The CDR3 is made up of 16 amino acids. Germline V gives CDR1 MNHEY, CDR2 SMNVEV (reference sequence). The CDR3 spells CASSFFGAGDTGELFF. Here the CDR3 DNA reads TGTGCCAGCAGTTTTTTTGGGGCAGGGGATACCGGGGAGCTGTTTTTT.

The CDR3 nucleotides are TGTGCCAGCAGTCCGACAGGGCCAGATACGCAGTATTTT. Its translation: CASSPTGPDTQYF. This chain connects TRBV6-1 to TRBJ2-3; 7 bases align to TRBD1. The length of the CDR3 is 13 residues. The germline CDR1 and CDR2 sequences are MNHNS and SASEGT. J was trimmed by 4 bases and V by 5 bases; bases with no gene match: 3.

In this sample, this clone turned up a few times. The sample holds other DNA sequences that translate to the same CDR3. This chain uses TRBV6-5 with TRBJ1-2; TRBD1 might be the D (5 bases). The V and J ends lost 0 bases and 2 bases respectively, with 7 bases between them. Germline V CDR1 and CDR2: MNHEY, SVGAGI. This CDR3 is built from 14 residues. CDR3 sequence: CASSYSGGNYGYTF. The CDR3 DNA follows: TGTGCCAGCAGTTACTCCGGGGGGAACTATGGCTACACCTTC.

The genes are TRBV7-2 and TRBJ1-2, with D possibly being TRBD1 (5 bases). Germline CDR1 and CDR2: SGHTA and FQGNSA. Trimming pared 8 bases from V and 1 base from J, leaving 14 bases between. CDR3 size: 14 residues. For the CDR3, the DNA is TGTGCCAGCTCCACAACGGGACTTAACTATGGCTACACCTTC. Amino acids: CASSTTGLNYGYTF.

CDR3 nucleotide sequence: TGTGCCAGCAGCCCCCGTTCCATGAACACTGAAGCTTTCTTT. As protein: CASSPRSMNTEAFF. The chain carries TRBV5-8 and TRBJ1-1; no reliable D call. CDR3 length: 14 residues. From germline, CDR1 is SGHTS and CDR2 YDEGEE. Trimming cost V 4 bases and J 0 bases, with 10 bases left between them.

The V call is TRBV12-5, the J call TRBJ1-2; D is ambiguous. V shed 0 bases and J shed 4 bases, with 12 bases lying between them. CDR1 and CDR2 from the germline V gene are LGHNT and FRNRAP. The CDR3 extends over 15 amino acids. The CDR3 spells CASGLVPEGIYGYTF. In nucleotides, the CDR3 is TGTGCTAGTGGTTTGGTACCAGAGGGAATCTATGGCTACACCTTC.